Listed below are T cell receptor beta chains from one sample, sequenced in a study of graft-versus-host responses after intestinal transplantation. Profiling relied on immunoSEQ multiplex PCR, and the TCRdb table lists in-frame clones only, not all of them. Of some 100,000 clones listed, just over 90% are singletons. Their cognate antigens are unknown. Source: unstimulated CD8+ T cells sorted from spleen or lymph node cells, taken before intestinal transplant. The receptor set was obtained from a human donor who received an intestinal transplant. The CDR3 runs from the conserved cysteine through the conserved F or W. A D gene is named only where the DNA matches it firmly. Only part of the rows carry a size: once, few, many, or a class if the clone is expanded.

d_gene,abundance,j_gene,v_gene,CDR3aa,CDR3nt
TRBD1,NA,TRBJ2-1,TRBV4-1,CASSPGTAEQFF,TGCGCCAGCAGCCCAGGGACAGCTGAGCAGTTCTTC
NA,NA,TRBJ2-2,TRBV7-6,CASSLAIGANTGELFF,TGTGCCAGCAGCTTAGCTATTGGGGCTAACACCGGGGAGCTGTTTTTT
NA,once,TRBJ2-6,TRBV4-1,CASSQDRAWPGGANVLTF,TGCGCCAGCAGCCAAGACCGGGCTTGGCCGGGAGGGGCCAACGTCCTGACTTTC
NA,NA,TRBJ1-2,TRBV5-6,CASSLEGLYGYTF,TGTGCCAGCAGCTTGGAGGGTCTATATGGCTACACCTTC
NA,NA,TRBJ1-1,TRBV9,CASSDGTEAFF,TGTGCCAGCAGCGATGGCACTGAAGCTTTCTTT
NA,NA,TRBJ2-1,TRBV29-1,CSVEARDSYNEQFF,TGCAGCGTTGAAGCGCGGGACAGTTACAATGAGCAGTTCTTC
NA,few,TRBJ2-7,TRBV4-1,CASSQGGRYYEQYF,TGCGCCAGCAGCCAAGGGGGCAGGTACTACGAGCAGTACTTC
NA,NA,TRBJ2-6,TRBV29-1,CSVGAVETGANVLTF,TGCAGCGTTGGGGCGGTGGAGACTGGGGCCAACGTCCTGACTTTC
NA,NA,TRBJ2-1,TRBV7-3,CASSLTGSSYNEQFF,TGTGCCAGCAGTTTGACGGGTAGCTCCTACAATGAGCAGTTCTTC
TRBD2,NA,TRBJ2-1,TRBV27,CASSLSAGGLLNEQFF,TGTGCCAGCAGTTTATCGGCGGGAGGGCTCTTGAATGAGCAGTTCTTC
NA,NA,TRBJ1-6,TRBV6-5,CASSEGDNSPLHF,TGTGCCAGCAGTGAGGGGGATAATTCACCCCTCCACTTT
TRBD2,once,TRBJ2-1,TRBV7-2,CASSPYGGRYYNEQFF,TGTGCCAGCAGCCCATACGGCGGGAGGTACTACAATGAGCAGTTCTTC
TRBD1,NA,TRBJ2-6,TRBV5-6,CASSPSTGSGANVLTF,TGTGCCAGCAGCCCCTCGACAGGGTCCGGGGCCAACGTCCTGACTTTC
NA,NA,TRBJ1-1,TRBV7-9,CASSLWLTEAFF,TGTGCCAGCAGCTTGTGGTTAACTGAAGCTTTCTTT
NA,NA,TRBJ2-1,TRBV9,CASSDPVSSYSYNEQFF,TGTGCCAGCAGCGACCCAGTCTCGTCCTATTCCTACAATGAGCAGTTCTTC
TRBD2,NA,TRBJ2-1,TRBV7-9,CASSFGLALEQFF,TGTGCCAGCAGCTTTGGACTAGCGCTTGAGCAGTTCTTC
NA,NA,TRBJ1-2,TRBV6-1,CASTLLGGTNYGYTF,TGTGCCAGCACCCTTCTTGGGGGAACTAACTATGGCTACACCTTC
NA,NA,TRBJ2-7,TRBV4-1,CASRGYGGQSYEQYF,TGCGCCAGCAGGGGATACGGCGGACAGTCCTACGAGCAGTACTTC
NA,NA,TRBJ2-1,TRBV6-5,CASSYGAVYNEQFF,TGTGCCAGCAGTTACGGCGCGGTTTACAATGAGCAGTTCTTC
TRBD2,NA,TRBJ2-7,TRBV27,CASSSLAGGFYEQYF,TGTGCCAGCAGTTCCTTAGCGGGAGGATTCTACGAGCAGTACTTC
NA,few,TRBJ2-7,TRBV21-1,CASSRQTYEQYF,TGTGCCAGCAGCAGGCAGACCTACGAGCAGTACTTC
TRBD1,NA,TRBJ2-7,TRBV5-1,CASSLEWGQGVNYEQYF,TGCGCCAGCAGCTTGGAATGGGGACAGGGCGTTAATTACGAGCAGTACTTC
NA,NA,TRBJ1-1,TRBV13,CASSLGQMNTEAFF,TGTGCCAGCAGCTTAGGCCAGATGAACACTGAAGCTTTCTTT
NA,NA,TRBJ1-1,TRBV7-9,CASSLGEMNTEAFF,TGTGCCAGCAGCTTGGGGGAAATGAACACTGAAGCTTTCTTT
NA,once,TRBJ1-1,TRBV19,CASSMYGQGYPEAFF,TGTGCCAGTAGTATGTATGGGCAGGGTTATCCTGAAGCTTTCTTT
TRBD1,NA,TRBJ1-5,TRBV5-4,CASSTGGSRQPQHF,TGTGCCAGCAGCACAGGGGGCTCAAGGCAGCCCCAGCATTTT
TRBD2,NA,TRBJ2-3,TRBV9,CASSELTSASTDTQYF,TGTGCCAGCAGCGAGTTGACTAGCGCTAGCACAGATACGCAGTATTTT
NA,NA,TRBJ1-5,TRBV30,CAWSVAGNQPQHF,TGTGCCTGGAGTGTAGCGGGTAATCAGCCCCAGCATTTT
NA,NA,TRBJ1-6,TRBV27,CASSPAYPPGSYNSPLHF,TGTGCCAGCAGCCCAGCCTACCCCCCGGGCTCTTATAATTCACCCCTCCACTTT
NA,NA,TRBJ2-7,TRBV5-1,CASSLVGGRNPYEQYF,TGCGCCAGCAGCTTGGTTGGGGGGCGGAATCCCTACGAGCAGTACTTC
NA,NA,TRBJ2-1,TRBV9,CASSVGGSGIYNEQFF,TGTGCCAGCAGCGTAGGGGGATCAGGGATCTACAATGAGCAGTTCTTC
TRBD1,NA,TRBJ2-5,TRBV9,CASSVGGTAQETQYF,TGTGCCAGCAGCGTAGGTGGGACAGCTCAAGAGACCCAGTACTTC
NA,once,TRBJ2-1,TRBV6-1,CASSENPSYNEQFF,TGTGCCAGCAGTGAAAACCCCTCCTACAATGAGCAGTTCTTC
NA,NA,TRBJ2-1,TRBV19,CASSIIPQGHEQFF,TGTGCCAGTAGTATTATCCCCCAGGGCCATGAGCAGTTCTTC
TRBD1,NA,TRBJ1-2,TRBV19,CASSIEVPGQTPGSYGYTF,TGTGCCAGTAGTATCGAAGTCCCGGGACAGACACCAGGAAGCTATGGCTACACCTTC
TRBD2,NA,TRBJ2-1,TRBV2,CASSPDSTSGGYNEQFF,TGTGCCAGCAGTCCAGACTCGACTAGCGGGGGTTACAATGAGCAGTTCTTC
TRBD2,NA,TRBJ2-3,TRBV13,CASSYTSGTDTQYF,TGTGCCAGCAGCTACACTAGCGGCACAGATACGCAGTATTTT
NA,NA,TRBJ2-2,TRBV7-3,CASSFTPNTGELFF,TGTGCCAGCAGCTTTACCCCGAACACCGGGGAGCTGTTTTTT
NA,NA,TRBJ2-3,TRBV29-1,CSVDPGTTDTQYF,TGCAGCGTTGATCCAGGAACTACAGATACGCAGTATTTT
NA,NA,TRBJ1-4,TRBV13,CASSLWAYNEKLFF,TGTGCCAGCAGCTTGTGGGCGTATAATGAAAAACTGTTTTTT
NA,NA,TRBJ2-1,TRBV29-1,CSVDLFLGDEDTEQFF,TGCAGCGTTGATTTATTCCTCGGCGACGAAGACACTGAGCAGTTCTTC
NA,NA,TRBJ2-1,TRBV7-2,CASSAGVESLNEQFF,TGTGCCAGCAGTGCCGGGGTCGAGTCCTTGAATGAGCAGTTCTTC
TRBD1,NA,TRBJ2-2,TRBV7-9,CASSSGQGAGTGELFF,TGTGCCAGCAGCTCCGGACAGGGTGCAGGTACCGGGGAGCTGTTTTTT
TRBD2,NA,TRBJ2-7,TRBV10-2,CASSDPKRENWFEQYF,TGCGCCAGCAGTGATCCGAAGCGGGAGAATTGGTTCGAGCAGTACTTC
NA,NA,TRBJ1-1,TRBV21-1,CASSHRPGDMNTEAFF,TGTGCCAGCAGCCACCGACCGGGTGATATGAACACTGAAGCTTTCTTT
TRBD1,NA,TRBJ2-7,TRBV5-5,CASSWDSYEQYF,TGTGCCAGCAGCTGGGACAGCTACGAGCAGTACTTC
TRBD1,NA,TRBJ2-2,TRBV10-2,CASSRLDRWGTGELFF,TGCGCCAGCAGTCGATTGGACAGGTGGGGGACCGGGGAGCTGTTTTTT
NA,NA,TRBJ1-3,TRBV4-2,CASSEGQGSYYSGNTIYF,TGTGCCAGCAGCGAAGGGCAGGGAAGTTATTACTCTGGAAACACCATATATTTT
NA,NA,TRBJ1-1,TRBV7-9,CASSLATEAFF,TGTGCCAGCAGCTTAGCCACTGAAGCTTTCTTT
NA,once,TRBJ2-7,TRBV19,CASSRGYEQYF,TGTGCCAGTAGTCGTGGCTACGAGCAGTACTTC
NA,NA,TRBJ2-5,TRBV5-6,CASSLLDSGQETQYF,TGTGCCAGCAGCTTGCTGGACAGCGGTCAGGAGACCCAGTACTTC
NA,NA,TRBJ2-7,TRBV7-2,CASSLVREESYEQYF,TGTGCCAGCAGCTTAGTGAGGGAGGAGTCCTACGAGCAGTACTTC
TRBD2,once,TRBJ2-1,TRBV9,CASSGTSGIRNEQFF,TGTGCCAGCAGCGGGACTAGCGGGATTCGCAATGAGCAGTTCTTC
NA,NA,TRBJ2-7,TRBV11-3,CASSLLGPTYEQYF,TGTGCCAGCAGCTTACTCGGACCCACCTACGAGCAGTACTTC
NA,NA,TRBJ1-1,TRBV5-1,CASSLAEGGAEAFF,TGCGCCAGCAGCTTGGCCGAGGGGGGCGCTGAAGCTTTCTTT